Listed below are T cell receptor beta chains from one sample, sequenced in a study of CD8 T cells in ankylosing spondylitis. MiXCR, run by TCRdb on the 5' RACE reads, gives a single entry per CDR3 protein. The repertoire holds around 890,000 distinct CDR3 sequences, with about 11% as singletons. Input material: blood, either unsorted or a sorted T cell fraction (not recorded which). The receptors derive from a male donor with ankylosing spondylitis. CDR3s include the opening cysteine and the closing phenylalanine or tryptophan. A D gene is named only where the DNA matches it firmly. Some rows have no size entry. The others give once, few or many, or a class for an expanded clone.

clone_size | j_call | v_call | d_call | cdr3_nt | cdr3_aa
few | TRBJ2-3 | TRBV5-1 | NA | TGCGCCAGCAGCTTGGACAGGGCCGTCCCAGATACGCAGTATTTT | CASSLDRAVPDTQYF
NA | TRBJ2-7 | TRBV7-2 | TRBD2 | TGTGCCAGCAGCATTGTGGGACTAGCGGGAGGCGAGCAGTACTTC | CASSIVGLAGGEQYF
few | TRBJ1-1 | TRBV6-2/TRBV6-3 | NA | TGTGCCAGCCACGGCCGAGGACAGCTGAACACTGAAGCTTTCTTT | CASHGRGQLNTEAFF
NA | TRBJ2-1 | TRBV10-3 | NA | TGTGCCATCAGCCCCAAGTTCCGGGCCTGGAGAGATGAGCAGTTCTTC | CAISPKFRAWRDEQFF
many | TRBJ1-2 | TRBV7-2 | NA | TGTGCCAGCAGCTCAACCGGGACATCTCCGGGCTACACCTTC | CASSSTGTSPGYTF
NA | TRBJ2-5 | TRBV24-1 | NA | TGTGCCACCAGAGACCTCCAAGAGACCCAGTACTTC | CATRDLQETQYF
NA | TRBJ1-1 | TRBV27 | NA | TGTGCCAGCAGCTTTACGGGGACCACTGAAGCTTTCTTT | CASSFTGTTEAFF
few | TRBJ2-1 | TRBV11-2 | TRBD2 | TGTGCCAGCAGCTTAGAGCTAGCGGGGGGGTATGAGCAGTTCTTC | CASSLELAGGYEQFF
few | TRBJ1-5 | TRBV2 | TRBD1 | TGTGCCAGCAGCCCCTGGACAGGGGATCAGCCCCAGCATTTT | CASSPWTGDQPQHF
few | TRBJ2-1 | TRBV20-1 | NA | TGCAGTGCTGGAAGGGACTTCCTTTCTCCCAATGAGCAGTTCTTC | CSAGRDFLSPNEQFF
many | TRBJ2-2 | TRBV29-1 | NA | TGCAGCGTTAGTCAGGGCACCGGGGAGCTGTTTTTT | CSVSQGTGELFF
few | TRBJ2-1 | TRBV20-1 | NA | TGCAGTGCTGTAAAGGACGCCCCCAATGAGCAGTTCTTC | CSAVKDAPNEQFF
few | TRBJ2-2 | TRBV7-8 | TRBD2 | TGTGCCAGCAGCCAGGGACTAGCGGGCGCCGGGGAGCTGTTTTTT | CASSQGLAGAGELFF
NA | TRBJ1-5 | TRBV4-3 | TRBD1 | TGCGCCAGCAGCCTAGATGCAGGGGGCGAACAGCCCCAGCATTTT | CASSLDAGGEQPQHF
NA | TRBJ2-7 | TRBV18 | TRBD1 | TGTGCCAGCTCGCAGGGACAGTTAAACGAGCAGTACTTC | CASSQGQLNEQYF
NA | TRBJ2-2 | TRBV10-3 | NA | TGTGCCAACAGACAGAACGCGAACACCGGGGAGCTGTTTTTT | CANRQNANTGELFF
NA | TRBJ2-7 | TRBV20-1 | TRBD2 | TGCAGTGCTAGACCTGGGACTAGCGGAGCCTACGAGCAGTACTTC | CSARPGTSGAYEQYF
few | TRBJ2-4 | TRBV5-4 | NA | TGTGCCAGCAGCTCCGCCTCCGGGCCGAGAGGGCTGGATGCCAAAAACATTCAGTACTTC | CASSSASGPRGLDAKNIQYF
few | TRBJ2-1 | TRBV6-1 | NA | TGTGCCAGCAGTGAAGCTAGCCGATACAATGAGCAGTTCTTC | CASSEASRYNEQFF
many | TRBJ1-5 | TRBV27 | NA | TGTGCCAGCAGTTTATCCCAGGGGTATCAGCCCCAGCATTTT | CASSLSQGYQPQHF
few | TRBJ2-3 | TRBV20-1 | NA | TGCAGTGCCCTTGGGCAGGCGGCGAGGGATACGCAGTATTTT | CSALGQAARDTQYF
many | TRBJ1-5 | TRBV10-3 | NA | TGTGCCATCAGTGAAGGAGGGCAGCCCCAGCATTTT | CAISEGGQPQHF
NA | TRBJ2-7 | TRBV7-6 | NA | TGTGCCAGCAGCTTAGTAGGAGGGAAAGGATCCTACGAGCAGTACTTC | CASSLVGGKGSYEQYF
many | TRBJ1-5 | TRBV29-1 | NA | TGCAGCGCGGGGGGCTACAATCAGCCCCAGCATTTT | CSAGGYNQPQHF
many | TRBJ1-3 | TRBV29-1 | NA | TGCAGCGTTGGATGGAGCTCTGGAAACACCATATATTTT | CSVGWSSGNTIYF
NA | TRBJ2-7 | TRBV9 | TRBD2 | TGTGCCAGCAGCGCCCTAGCGGGGGTCAAAGAGCAGTACTTC | CASSALAGVKEQYF
many | TRBJ2-5 | TRBV5-1 | NA | TGCGCCAGCAGCGGGTGGACCCGATCCCAAGAGACCCAGTACTTC | CASSGWTRSQETQYF
many | TRBJ1-1 | TRBV10-3 | NA | TGTGCCACCCGGGCGAACACTGAAGCTTTCTTT | CATRANTEAFF
few | TRBJ2-2 | TRBV6-1 | NA | TGTGCCAGCAGTGAACGGGGAAGGGTCACCGGGGAGCTGTTTTTT | CASSERGRVTGELFF
many | TRBJ2-1 | TRBV5-1 | NA | TGCGCCAGCGGGCTCAGTCCCACAGGGATGGGGTACAATGAGCAGTTCTTC | CASGLSPTGMGYNEQFF
NA | TRBJ2-1 | TRBV20-1 | TRBD2 | TGCAGTGCAGATTTCGCGGGAGGGTCCTACAATGAGCAGTTCTTC | CSADFAGGSYNEQFF
NA | TRBJ2-1 | TRBV6-2/TRBV6-3 | NA | TGTGCCAGCAGTTACGAGGGCTTAAGGAATGAGCAGTTCTTC | CASSYEGLRNEQFF
NA | TRBJ2-7 | TRBV7-9 | NA | TGTGCCAGCAGCCCCAACCAGGGTGGTTACGAGCAGTACTTC | CASSPNQGGYEQYF
NA | TRBJ2-1 | TRBV9 | TRBD2 | TGTGCCAGCAGCGTAGGGCCCAGCGGGGACAATGAGCAGTTCTTC | CASSVGPSGDNEQFF